This TCR beta chain is from a study of Ad26.COV2.S vaccination and SARS-CoV-2 variants. General study findings and limits: Similar non-spike TCR breadth was seen in vaccine and placebo recipients.

Treatment: over 15 received Ad26.COV2.S at low or high dose, single or two shots; 5 received placebo; per-sample allocation not given. Sampling was performed 63 days after the first vaccine or placebo injection. In the case of this clone: The target antigen is unknown.

TCRdb's table, derived via immunoSEQ multiplex PCR, lists solely in-frame clones and lacks some. The sample holds some 290,000 clones, about 86% seen once. CDR3 length equals 16 residues. Germline loops: CDR1 SGHRS, CDR2 YFSETQ. V lost 4 bases and J lost 3, with 17 bases in between. The clonotype comes from a person aged 18-65 years who received the Ad26.COV2.S COVID-19 vaccine or a placebo. The chain joins TRBV5-1 to TRBJ2-1; tentative D call: TRBD1 (5 bases). Source: peripheral blood, taken in a trial of Ad26.COV2.S vaccine versus placebo. CDR3 loop: CASSPPPRDHYNEQFF. CDR3 DNA: TGCGCCAGCAGCCCACCGCCCAGGGATCACTACAATGAGCAGTTCTTC.